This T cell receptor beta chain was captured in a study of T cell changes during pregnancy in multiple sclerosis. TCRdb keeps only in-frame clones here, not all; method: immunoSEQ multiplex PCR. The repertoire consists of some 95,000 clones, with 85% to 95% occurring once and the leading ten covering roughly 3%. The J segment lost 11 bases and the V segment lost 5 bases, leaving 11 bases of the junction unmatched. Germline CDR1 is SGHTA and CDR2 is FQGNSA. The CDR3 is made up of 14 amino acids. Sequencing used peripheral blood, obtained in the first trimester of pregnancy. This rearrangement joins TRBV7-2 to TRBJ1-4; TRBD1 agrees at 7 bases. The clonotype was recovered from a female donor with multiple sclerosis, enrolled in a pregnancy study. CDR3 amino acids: CASSLGTAQEKLFF. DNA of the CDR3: TGTGCCAGCAGCCTCGGGACAGCCCAGGAGAAACTGTTTTTT.